Listed below are T cell receptor beta chains from one sample, sequenced in a study of blood T cell repertoires in COVID-19. Clones were sequenced by immunoSEQ multiplex PCR, and TCRdb holds only the in-frame ones, with some missing. The sample includes about 67,000 clones, around 88% of them seen just once. What was sequenced was peripheral blood. The receptors derive from an elderly woman with acute or convalescent COVID-19. CDR3s include the opening cysteine and the closing phenylalanine or tryptophan. Fields, in order: J gene, clone size, V gene, D gene, CDR3 length, CDR3 protein, CDR3 DNA. A D gene is named only where the DNA matches it firmly. Expanded clones get a size class; other rows say once, few or many, or leave the size out.

J gene: TRBJ2-1
clone size: .
V gene: TRBV18
D gene: .
CDR3 length: 12
CDR3 protein: CASSPYENEQFF
CDR3 DNA: TGTGCCAGCTCACCATACGAGAATGAGCAGTTCTTC

J gene: TRBJ1-1
clone size: .
V gene: TRBV11-2
D gene: .
CDR3 length: 14
CDR3 protein: CASSFFGRNTEAFF
CDR3 DNA: TGTGCCAGCAGCTTTTTTGGCCGGAACACTGAAGCTTTCTTT

J gene: TRBJ2-7
clone size: once
V gene: TRBV18
D gene: .
CDR3 length: 13
CDR3 protein: CASSNNLDDEQYF
CDR3 DNA: TGTGCCAGCTCCAATAACTTAGATGACGAGCAGTACTTC

J gene: TRBJ2-2
clone size: .
V gene: TRBV7-2
D gene: .
CDR3 length: 16
CDR3 protein: CASSFLPVPNTGELFF
CDR3 DNA: TGTGCCAGCAGCTTTCTCCCGGTGCCGAACACCGGGGAGCTGTTTTTT

J gene: TRBJ2-7
clone size: .
V gene: TRBV20-1
D gene: .
CDR3 length: 13
CDR3 protein: CSASRPGADEQYF
CDR3 DNA: TGCAGTGCTAGTCGTCCAGGGGCTGACGAGCAGTACTTC

J gene: TRBJ2-7
clone size: .
V gene: TRBV27
D gene: TRBD2
CDR3 length: 16
CDR3 protein: CASSPGLAGGAYEQYF
CDR3 DNA: TGTGCCAGCAGTCCGGGACTAGCGGGAGGGGCCTACGAGCAGTACTTC

J gene: TRBJ2-1
clone size: .
V gene: TRBV27
D gene: TRBD1
CDR3 length: 18
CDR3 protein: CASSFDSPGQGFLGEQFF
CDR3 DNA: TGTGCCAGCAGTTTCGACTCGCCGGGACAGGGTTTCTTGGGTGAGCAGTTCTTC

J gene: TRBJ1-4
clone size: .
V gene: TRBV19
D gene: .
CDR3 length: 14
CDR3 protein: CASSTMSGREKLFF
CDR3 DNA: TGTGCCAGTAGTACAATGTCCGGTCGTGAAAAACTGTTTTTT

J gene: TRBJ1-3
clone size: .
V gene: TRBV5-1
D gene: TRBD1
CDR3 length: 15
CDR3 protein: CASSREGTAGNTIYF
CDR3 DNA: TGCGCCAGCAGCCGGGAAGGGACAGCTGGAAACACCATATATTTT

J gene: TRBJ2-7
clone size: .
V gene: TRBV5-1
D gene: .
CDR3 length: 12
CDR3 protein: CASRDRGYEQYF
CDR3 DNA: TGCGCCAGCAGGGACCGGGGGTACGAGCAGTACTTC

J gene: TRBJ1-4
clone size: .
V gene: TRBV19
D gene: TRBD1
CDR3 length: 15
CDR3 protein: CASRDYRGIGEKLFF
CDR3 DNA: TGTGCCAGTAGAGACTACAGGGGGATAGGTGAAAAACTGTTTTTT

J gene: TRBJ2-4
clone size: .
V gene: TRBV9
D gene: TRBD1
CDR3 length: 14
CDR3 protein: CASSGQGSRNIQYF
CDR3 DNA: TGTGCCAGCAGCGGACAGGGATCGAGGAACATTCAGTACTTC

J gene: TRBJ1-5
clone size: .
V gene: TRBV11-2
D gene: TRBD1
CDR3 length: 16
CDR3 protein: CASSQGARGQGQPQHF
CDR3 DNA: TGTGCCAGCAGCCAAGGGGCCAGGGGGCAAGGGCAGCCCCAGCATTTT

J gene: TRBJ1-1
clone size: .
V gene: TRBV3-1/TRBV3-2
D gene: TRBD1
CDR3 length: 14
CDR3 protein: CASSSGTGWTEAFF
CDR3 DNA: TGTGCCAGCAGCTCCGGGACAGGGTGGACTGAAGCTTTCTTT

J gene: TRBJ1-1
clone size: .
V gene: TRBV19
D gene: .
CDR3 length: 14
CDR3 protein: CASSMGRGKTEAFF
CDR3 DNA: TGTGCCAGTAGTATGGGCAGGGGAAAGACTGAAGCTTTCTTT

J gene: TRBJ1-2
clone size: .
V gene: TRBV20-1
D gene: TRBD1
CDR3 length: 15
CDR3 protein: CSASTGQHTNYGYTF
CDR3 DNA: TGCAGTGCTAGTACGGGACAGCACACCAACTATGGCTACACCTTC

J gene: TRBJ2-5
clone size: .
V gene: TRBV12-3/TRBV12-4
D gene: .
CDR3 length: 13
CDR3 protein: CASSYRYQETQYF
CDR3 DNA: TGTGCCAGCAGTTACCGGTACCAAGAGACCCAGTACTTC

J gene: TRBJ1-4
clone size: .
V gene: TRBV9
D gene: .
CDR3 length: 15
CDR3 protein: CASSETGTAGEKLFF
CDR3 DNA: TGTGCCAGCAGCGAGACCGGGACGGCGGGGGAAAAACTGTTTTTT

J gene: TRBJ1-1
clone size: .
V gene: TRBV5-1
D gene: .
CDR3 length: 16
CDR3 protein: CASGLPVVGANTEAFF
CDR3 DNA: TGCGCCAGCGGCTTGCCCGTTGTGGGGGCGAACACTGAAGCTTTCTTT

J gene: TRBJ1-1
clone size: .
V gene: TRBV24-1
D gene: TRBD1
CDR3 length: 13
CDR3 protein: CATRNQGAPEAFF
CDR3 DNA: TGTGCCACCCGTAACCAGGGGGCCCCTGAAGCTTTCTTT